This T cell receptor (beta chain) came from a study of cytomegalovirus exposure and HLA in healthy donors. Looked up from germline, CDR1 is SEHNR and CDR2 is FQNEAQ (reference sequence). V lost 11 bases to trimming and J lost 1 base, with 8 bases between them. The CDR3 length is 11 residues. Use of 60 Vbeta and 13 Jbeta primers characterized the PCR. Repertoires were generated with immunoSEQ multiplex PCR, while TCRdb's copy carries only in-frame clones and drops some. The top ten hold 6.5% of the sample, which has 200,000 or so clones, around 86% seen once. The chain has TRBV7-9 and TRBJ2-5; TRBD2 might be the D (6 bases). Input material: PBMCs. The source of this sequence is a woman in her forties or fifties in good health and CMV-seropositive. The CDR3 coding sequence is TGTGCCTGGGGGGTCCAAGAGACCCAGTACTTC. It codes for CAWGVQETQYF.